This TCR beta chain was recorded in a study of Ad26.COV2.S vaccination and SARS-CoV-2 variants (dated by TCRdb to the early 2020s). In the study overall: Vaccine-arm donors came from COV1001, a multicentre, randomized, double-blind, placebo-controlled phase I-IIa trial of Ad26.COV2.S in healthy adults. Blinding of investigators to trial group allocation was maintained during experiments and outcome assessment. Ad26.COV2.S was administered intramuscularly at a dose of 5x10^10 or 1x10^11 viral particles, either as one shot or as two shots given 56 days apart. Trial participants were randomized into five groups of five, in which low-dose or high-dose Ad26.COV2.S was given once or twice, or placebo was given on both occasions. Sequencing of the TCRbeta repertoire served to evaluate the specificity and breadth of SARS-CoV-2-reactive T cell receptors following Ad26.COV2.S vaccination. The TCR-sequenced set comprised about 32 samples: some 20 Ad26.COV2.S vaccine recipients, 5 placebo recipients and 8 SARS-CoV-2 convalescent individuals. Results the study describes overall, beyond this receptor: It was noted by the authors that total T cell responses may have been underestimated by the TCR breadth and depth analyses. The study was not powered to compare responses between vaccine doses or regimens. Substantial breadth of spike-specific CD8+ and CD4+ T cell responses was reported after vaccination. Vaccine and placebo recipients had comparable non-spike TCR breadth, which fits with the vaccine containing only spike. Ad26.COV2.S recipients had higher spike-specific TCR breadth than placebo recipients (P = 0.0014).

The sample's treatment or condition label is to be understood as: 15 to 20 received Ad26.COV2.S at low or high dose, single or two shots; 5 received placebo; per-sample allocation not given. Repertoires of vaccine and placebo recipients were sequenced from samples taken on day 63 after the first injection. In Cohort 1b, around 25 adults aged 18-55 years were enrolled at a single site in Boston, USA, between 29 July and 7 August 2020. As a vaccine, Ad26.COV2.S was a replication-incompetent adenovirus type 26 vector that expressed a prefusion-stabilized SARS-CoV-2 spike protein derived from the original Wuhan strain. TCRbeta CDR3 regions were sequenced with the immunoSEQ Assay. After extraction, genomic DNA underwent amplification by bias-controlled multiplex PCR, followed by high-throughput sequencing. On the authors' methods: To quantify the absolute abundance of every unique TCRbeta CDR3 region, sequences were collapsed and filtered. T cell fraction was estimated by normalization of TCRbeta template counts to usable DNA, with usable DNA being measured through amplification of reference genes present in all nucleated cells. Repertoire TCRs were annotated as SARS-CoV-2-specific when V gene, CDR3 amino acid sequence and J gene were exactly matched to a known reactive TCR set. MIRA supplied the reference SARS-CoV-2 TCR set, which was filtered for enrichment in COVID-19-positive ImmuneCODE repertoires so that public or cross-reactive TCRs were removed. Based on the MIRA antigens, annotated TCRs were further analysed at the level of specific ORF or position within ORF. Depth was the summed frequency of annotated unique rearrangements, while breadth was defined as annotated unique rearrangements over total unique productive rearrangements. Two-sided Wilcoxon rank-sum tests were applied when comparing TCR breadth between groups. Entries here come from immuneACCESS through TCRdb and include only in-frame sequences with V and J called. Some clones fail to appear in such tables; in the studies checked, an unresolved V gene covers under half of the shortfall, and the cause of the remainder is unknown. V and J calls and clone size are given by that table; D and trimming were obtained from the DNA. Here the sample has a few hundred thousand clones; approximately 89% occur a single time. The ten top clones hold 1.5% to 2% of the sample.

V drops 0 bases and J drops 0 bases, leaving 9 bases in between. From the germline V gene (reference sequence), CDR1 is LNHNV and CDR2 is YYDKDF. The CDR3 numbers 15 residues from cysteine through phenylalanine. Only the CDR3 portion is preserved as DNA: 45 bases, with reading frame beginning at the first base. This clone appeared a few times. Its antigen is not yet known. Base qualities are not provided; no much larger clone lies one nucleotide away. Recombination joined TRBV15 with TRBJ2-7; no confident D gene assignment can be made. The source is a person between 18 and 65 years old who received the Ad26.COV2.S COVID-19 vaccine or a placebo. The source material was peripheral blood, sampled in a trial of Ad26.COV2.S vaccine versus placebo. The DNA is as follows: TGTGCCACCAGCAGAGATCTAGGTAGCTCCTACGAGCAGTACTTC. This gives the protein CATSRDLGSSYEQYF.